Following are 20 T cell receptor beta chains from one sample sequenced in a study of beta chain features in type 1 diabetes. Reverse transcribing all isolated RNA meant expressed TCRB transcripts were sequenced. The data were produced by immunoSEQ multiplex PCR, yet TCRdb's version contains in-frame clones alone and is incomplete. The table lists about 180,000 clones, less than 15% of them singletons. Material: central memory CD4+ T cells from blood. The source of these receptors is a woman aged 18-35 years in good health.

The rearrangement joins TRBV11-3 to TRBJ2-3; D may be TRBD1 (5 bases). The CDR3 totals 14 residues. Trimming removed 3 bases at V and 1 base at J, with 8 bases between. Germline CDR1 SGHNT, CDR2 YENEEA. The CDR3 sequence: CASSFGRGTDTQYF. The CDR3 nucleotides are TGTGCCAGCAGCTTCGGCAGGGGCACAGATACGCAGTATTTT. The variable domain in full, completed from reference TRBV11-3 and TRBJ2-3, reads EAGVVQSPRYKIIEKKQPVAFWCNPISGHNTLYWYLQNLGQGPELLIRYENEEAVDDSQLPKDRFSAERLKGVDSTLKIQPAELGDSAVYLCASSFGRGTDTQYFGPGTRLTVL.

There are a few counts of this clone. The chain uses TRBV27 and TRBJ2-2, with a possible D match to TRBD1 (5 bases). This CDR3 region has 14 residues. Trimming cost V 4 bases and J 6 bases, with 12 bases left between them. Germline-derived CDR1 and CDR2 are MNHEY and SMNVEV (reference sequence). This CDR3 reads CASSYRPGPGELFF. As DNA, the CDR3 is TGTGCCAGCAGTTACCGTCCAGGGCCCGGGGAGCTGTTTTTT.

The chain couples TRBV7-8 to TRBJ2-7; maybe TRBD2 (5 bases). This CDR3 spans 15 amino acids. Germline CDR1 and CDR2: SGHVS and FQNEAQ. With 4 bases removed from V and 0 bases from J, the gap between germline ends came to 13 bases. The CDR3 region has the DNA TGTGCCAGCAGCTCCTGGACTCCGACCTCCTACGAGCAGTACTTC. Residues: CASSSWTPTSYEQYF.

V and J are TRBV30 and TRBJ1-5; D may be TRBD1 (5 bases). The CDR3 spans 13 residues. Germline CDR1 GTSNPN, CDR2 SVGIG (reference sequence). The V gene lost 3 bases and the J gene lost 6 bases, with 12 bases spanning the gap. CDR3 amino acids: CAWRRGERQPQHF. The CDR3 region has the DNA TGTGCCTGGAGACGGGGGGAGCGTCAGCCCCAGCATTTT. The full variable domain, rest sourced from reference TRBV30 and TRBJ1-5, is SQTIHQWPATLVQPVGSPLSLECTVEGTSNPNLYWYRQAAGRGLQLLFYSVGIGQISSEVPQNLSASRPQDRQFILSSKKLLLSDSGFYLCAWRRGERQPQHFGDGTRLSIL.

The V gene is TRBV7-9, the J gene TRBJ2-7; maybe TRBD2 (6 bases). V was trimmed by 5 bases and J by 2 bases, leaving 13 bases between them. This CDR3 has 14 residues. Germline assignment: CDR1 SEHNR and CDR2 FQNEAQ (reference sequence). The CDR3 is CASSHGTVPYEQYF. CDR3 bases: TGTGCCAGCAGCCACGGGACTGTACCCTACGAGCAGTACTTC.

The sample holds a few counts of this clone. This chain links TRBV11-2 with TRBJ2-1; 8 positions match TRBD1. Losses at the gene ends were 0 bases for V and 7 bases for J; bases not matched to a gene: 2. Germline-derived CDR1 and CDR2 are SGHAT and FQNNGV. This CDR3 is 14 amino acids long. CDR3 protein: CASSLEQGVNEQFF. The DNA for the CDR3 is TGTGCCAGCAGCTTAGAACAGGGGGTGAATGAGCAGTTCTTC.

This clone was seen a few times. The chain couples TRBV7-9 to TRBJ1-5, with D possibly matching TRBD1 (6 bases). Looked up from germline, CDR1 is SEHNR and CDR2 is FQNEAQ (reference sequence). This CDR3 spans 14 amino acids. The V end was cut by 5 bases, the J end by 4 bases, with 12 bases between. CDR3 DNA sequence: TGTGCCAGCAGCGCCGGACAGACGAATCAGCCCCAGCATTTT. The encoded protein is CASSAGQTNQPQHF.

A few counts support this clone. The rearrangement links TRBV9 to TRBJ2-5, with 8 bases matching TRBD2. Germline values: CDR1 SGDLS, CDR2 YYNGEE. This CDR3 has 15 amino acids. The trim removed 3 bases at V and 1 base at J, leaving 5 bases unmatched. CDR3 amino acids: CASSAGGAAQETQYF. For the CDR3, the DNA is TGTGCCAGCAGCGCGGGGGGGGCTGCCCAAGAGACCCAGTACTTC.

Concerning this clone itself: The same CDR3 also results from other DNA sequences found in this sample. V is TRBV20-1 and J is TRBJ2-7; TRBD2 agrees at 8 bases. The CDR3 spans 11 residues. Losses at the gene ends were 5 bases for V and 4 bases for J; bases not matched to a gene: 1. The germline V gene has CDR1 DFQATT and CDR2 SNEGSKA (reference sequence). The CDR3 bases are TGCAGTGCTGCGGGAGGATACGAGCAGTACTTC. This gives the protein CSAAGGYEQYF.

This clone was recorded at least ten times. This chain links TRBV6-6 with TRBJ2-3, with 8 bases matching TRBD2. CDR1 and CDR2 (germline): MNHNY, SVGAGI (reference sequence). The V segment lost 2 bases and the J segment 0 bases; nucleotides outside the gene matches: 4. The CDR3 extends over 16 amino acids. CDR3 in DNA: TGTGCCAGCAGTTACCCGAGCGGGGGAAGCACAGATACGCAGTATTTT. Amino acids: CASSYPSGGSTDTQYF.

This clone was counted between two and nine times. CDR3 sequence reads: CASSKVRRSQETQYF. The CDR3 nucleotides are TGTGCCAGCAGCAAAGTACGACGGAGTCAAGAGACCCAGTACTTC. The V call is TRBV21-1, the J call TRBJ2-5; the table's D call, TRBD2, has no DNA check behind it. TRBV21-1 is classified as a pseudogene. The CDR3 has 15 amino acids.

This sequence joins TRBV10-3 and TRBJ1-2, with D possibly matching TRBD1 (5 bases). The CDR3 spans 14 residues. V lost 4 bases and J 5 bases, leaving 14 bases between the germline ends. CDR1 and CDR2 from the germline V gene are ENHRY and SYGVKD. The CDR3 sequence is CAISARSGGYGYTF. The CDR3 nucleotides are TGTGCCATCAGTGCCCGCTCCGGGGGTTATGGCTACACCTTC.

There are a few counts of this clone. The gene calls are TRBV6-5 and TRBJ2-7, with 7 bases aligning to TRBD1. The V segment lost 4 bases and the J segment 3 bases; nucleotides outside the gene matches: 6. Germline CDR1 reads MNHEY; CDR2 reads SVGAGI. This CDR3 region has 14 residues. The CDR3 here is CASSFRDRFYEQYF. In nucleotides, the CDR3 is TGTGCCAGCAGTTTCCGGGACAGATTCTACGAGCAGTACTTC.

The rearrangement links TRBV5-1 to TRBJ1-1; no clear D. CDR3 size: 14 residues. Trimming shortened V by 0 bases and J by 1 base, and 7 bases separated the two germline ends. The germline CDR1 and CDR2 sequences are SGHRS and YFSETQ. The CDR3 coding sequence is TGCGCCAGCAGCTTGGGGCAGGCGAACACTGAAGCTTTCTTT. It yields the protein CASSLGQANTEAFF.

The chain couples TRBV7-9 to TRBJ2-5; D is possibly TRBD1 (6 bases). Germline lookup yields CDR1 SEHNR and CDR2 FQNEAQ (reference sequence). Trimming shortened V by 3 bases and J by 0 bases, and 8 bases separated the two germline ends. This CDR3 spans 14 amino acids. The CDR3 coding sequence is TGTGCCAGCAGCTTTTGGGGGCACCAAGAGACCCAGTACTTC. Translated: CASSFWGHQETQYF.

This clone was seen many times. The CDR3 loop reads CASSSSVGETQYF. CDR3 coding DNA: TGTGCCAGCAGTTCTAGCGTCGGAGAGACCCAGTACTTC. The V call is TRBV28, the J call TRBJ2-5; the D gene is possibly TRBD2 (6 bases). Germline CDR1 and CDR2: MDHEN and SYDVKM. V was shortened by 4 bases and J by 4 bases, with 10 bases between the two germline ends. This CDR3 has 13 amino acids.

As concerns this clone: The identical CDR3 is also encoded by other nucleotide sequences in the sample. CDR3 protein: CASSEAGSSYNEQFF. The CDR3 coding sequence is TGTGCCAGCAGTGAAGCAGGGAGCTCCTACAATGAGCAGTTCTTC. The chain carries TRBV2 and TRBJ2-1, with TRBD2 as a possible D gene (5 bases). V was clipped by 0 bases and J by 0 bases, with 6 bases between them. The CDR3 totals 15 residues. Germline V gene lookup returns CDR1 SNHLY and CDR2 FYNNEI.

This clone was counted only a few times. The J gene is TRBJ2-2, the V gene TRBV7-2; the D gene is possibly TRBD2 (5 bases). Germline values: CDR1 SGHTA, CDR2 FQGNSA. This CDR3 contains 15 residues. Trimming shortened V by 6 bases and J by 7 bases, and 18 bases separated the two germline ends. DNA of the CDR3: TGTGCCAGCAGTGCGAGGGCACCTCGGGACGGGGAGCTGTTTTTT. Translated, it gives CASSARAPRDGELFF.

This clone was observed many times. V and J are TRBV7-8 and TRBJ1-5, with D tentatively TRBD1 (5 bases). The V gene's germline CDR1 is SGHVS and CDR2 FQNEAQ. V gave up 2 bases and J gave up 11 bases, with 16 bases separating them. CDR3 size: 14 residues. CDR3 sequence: CASSLIAGPRAQHF. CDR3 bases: TGTGCCAGCAGCTTAATCGCAGGGCCAAGGGCCCAGCATTTT.

CDR3 DNA sequence: TGTGCCAGCAGGAAGACCCTGACTACCTACAATGAGCAGTTCTTC. The encoded protein is CASRKTLTTYNEQFF. V is TRBV7-2 and J is TRBJ2-1; TRBD2 might be the D (5 bases). Trimming took off 6 bases at V and 2 bases at J, with 14 bases between the two ends. The CDR3 sequence is 15 residues long. From germline, CDR1 is SGHTA and CDR2 FQGNSA.